This T cell receptor beta chain emerged from a study of T-cell memory formation after mild COVID-19. TCR alpha and TCR beta cDNA libraries carrying sample barcodes and UMIs were produced by 5'RACE using constant-segment primers. TCRdb independently ran MiXCR on the 5' RACE reads; one entry per CDR3 protein. This sample has 150,000 or so distinct CDR3 sequences, with almost 25% found just once. The CDR3 loop spans 12 amino acids. V was shortened by 3 bases and J by 5 bases, with 7 bases between the two germline ends. The sample comprised PBMCs or a T cell subset sorted from them (not recorded which). This receptor was taken from an adult woman who had mild COVID-19 (a few samples of this study predate the infection). Cell type and time point are not known. The chain couples TRBV12-3 or TRBV12-4 to TRBJ2-5; D unresolved. The CDR3 protein is CASSFSPETQYF. Written as DNA, the CDR3 is TGTGCCAGCAGTTTTTCCCCGGAGACCCAGTACTTC.